This T cell receptor beta chain is from a study of T cell changes during pregnancy in multiple sclerosis. The CDR3 is 13 amino acids. Per germline, CDR1 MNHEY and CDR2 SMNVEV (reference sequence). With 6 bases clipped from V and 4 bases from J, the junction kept 4 bases outside the gene matches. This clone came up once. Profiled with immunoSEQ multiplex PCR; TCRdb holds only in-frame clones, not every one. The table lists some 81,000 clones, about 93% of them singletons. The V and J genes are TRBV27 and TRBJ2-3; 7 nucleotides line up with TRBD1. Sequenced here: peripheral blood, sampled after pregnancy. The sequence was collected from a female donor in good health, enrolled as a control in a pregnancy study. CDR3 DNA sequence: TGTGCCAGCAGAAGGCAGGGGGCAGATACGCAGTATTTT. It codes for CASRRQGADTQYF.